Listed below are T cell receptor beta chains from one sample, sequenced in a study of early T cells in non-severe SARS-CoV-2 infection. TCRdb reprocessed the 5' RACE reads via MiXCR and lists one record per CDR3 protein. The data contain 60,000 to 75,000 distinct CDR3 sequences, roughly 10% of them singletons. The sequencing sample was made of whole blood. Receptors were obtained from an adult who was a healthcare worker with PCR-confirmed SARS-CoV-2 infection or an uninfected control (not recorded which). The CDR3 runs from the conserved cysteine through the conserved F or W. D genes are given only for firm matches. Size is stated for part of the rows, as once, few or many counts, or as a class when the clone is expanded.

CDR3 length,J gene,clone size,V gene,D gene,CDR3 DNA,CDR3 protein
15,TRBJ2-1,many,TRBV7-8,TRBD2,TGTGCCAGCGGAGCGGGGTACCCCTCCTACAATGAGCAGTTCTTC,CASGAGYPSYNEQFF
12,TRBJ2-3,few,TRBV7-2,NA,TGTGCCAGCAGCTCTCGGGGGGATACGCAGTATTTT,CASSSRGDTQYF
11,TRBJ2-1,many,TRBV21-1,NA,TGTGCCAGCACCGGGCGGACCGCCATGTCCTTC,CASTGRTAMSF
15,TRBJ1-2,few,TRBV7-2,TRBD1,TGTGCCAGCAGCTCGAATATCGGGACAGCCTATGGCTACACCTTC,CASSSNIGTAYGYTF
13,TRBJ2-7,few,TRBV29-1,TRBD1,TGCAGCGTTGCTCCCTGGGACAGGGGTGAGCAGTACTTC,CSVAPWDRGEQYF
14,TRBJ2-5,NA,TRBV7-2,NA,TGTGCCAGCAGCTTAATGGGCGGGGAAGAGACCCAGTACTTC,CASSLMGGEETQYF
15,TRBJ1-5,many,TRBV13,NA,TGTGCCAGCAGCTCCGGACTGCATAGCAATCAGCCCCAGCATTTT,CASSSGLHSNQPQHF
15,TRBJ1-1,NA,TRBV4-1,NA,TGCGCCAGCAGCCAAGTTGGGGGGCGCGGGACTGAAGCTTTCTTT,CASSQVGGRGTEAFF
13,TRBJ2-1,NA,TRBV29-1,NA,TGCAGCGCCTTCCCGGACGGATACAATGAGCAGTTCTTC,CSAFPDGYNEQFF
15,TRBJ1-2,many,TRBV11-1,NA,TGTGCCAGCAGCTTAGACAACACCCGGAACTATGGCTACACCTTC,CASSLDNTRNYGYTF
17,TRBJ2-7,many,TRBV12-3/TRBV12-4,TRBD1,TGTGCCAGCAGCCCCGCTAAAGGACAGGTACAGAGCTACGAGCAGTACTTC,CASSPAKGQVQSYEQYF
16,TRBJ1-2,many,TRBV5-1,NA,TGCGCCAGCAGCTACACTGTCCCGGCCTCTAACTATGGCTACACCTTC,CASSYTVPASNYGYTF
14,TRBJ2-3,NA,TRBV7-2,NA,TGTGCCAGCAGCTTTGCCAGTGTCACAGATACGCAGTATTTT,CASSFASVTDTQYF
13,TRBJ2-7,NA,TRBV7-2,NA,TGTGCCAGCAGCTTAGAACTTGTTTACGAGCAGTACTTC,CASSLELVYEQYF
15,TRBJ2-1,many,TRBV9,TRBD2,TGTGCCAGCAGCACTGAGGTCGCTTGGGGGGGTGAGCAGTTCTTC,CASSTEVAWGGEQFF
17,TRBJ2-1,NA,TRBV13,NA,TGTGCCAGCAGACGGGGACTTCCAGGGGTAGCCTACAATGAGCAGTTCTTC,CASRRGLPGVAYNEQFF
11,TRBJ2-1,many,TRBV5-6,NA,TGTGCCAGCAGCCGGATAAATGAGCAGTTCTTC,CASSRINEQFF
16,TRBJ2-1,NA,TRBV7-2,TRBD2,TGTGCCAGCAGCTCACAGGGACTAGCGGGGTACAATGAGCAGTTCTTC,CASSSQGLAGYNEQFF
14,TRBJ1-2,many,TRBV11-2,TRBD1,TGTGCCAGCAGCTTTGGGACAGGGAACTATGGCTACACCTTC,CASSFGTGNYGYTF
13,TRBJ2-7,NA,TRBV6-4,NA,TGTGCCAGCAGTGACGGGGGAGGATACGAGCAGTACTTC,CASSDGGGYEQYF
18,TRBJ2-1,NA,TRBV12-3/TRBV12-4,TRBD2,TGTGCCAGCAGTTTAGCCGAAGCGGGAGGGCGTCCTTACAATGAGCAGTTCTTC,CASSLAEAGGRPYNEQFF
15,TRBJ1-1,few,TRBV7-9,TRBD1,TGTGCCAGCAGCTTAGCGCAGGGGGCCGACACTGAAGCTTTCTTT,CASSLAQGADTEAFF
15,TRBJ2-2,many,TRBV6-2/TRBV6-3,TRBD1,TGTGCCAGCAGTTACTCGAGCCAGGGGGCCGGGGAGCTGTTTTTT,CASSYSSQGAGELFF
14,TRBJ2-1,many,TRBV5-1,TRBD1,TGCGCCACCACAGGGGGCCCGACCTACAATGAGCAGTTCTTC,CATTGGPTYNEQFF
13,TRBJ2-7,many,TRBV10-3,TRBD1,TGTGCCATCAGTAGACAGGGGTTCTACGAGCAGTACTTC,CAISRQGFYEQYF
13,TRBJ1-2,many,TRBV27,NA,TGTGCCAGCAGTTTTAGAGGGAGGGTTGGCTACACCTTC,CASSFRGRVGYTF
20,TRBJ2-4,many,TRBV19,NA,TGTGCCAGTAGCAAATCAAATCCACGTGGACGGGCCGCGACCAAAAACATTCAGTACTTC,CASSKSNPRGRAATKNIQYF
13,TRBJ1-2,many,TRBV6-5,NA,TGTGCCAGCAGTTTGGGGCAGGGCCTTGGCTACACCTTC,CASSLGQGLGYTF
13,TRBJ1-5,many,TRBV20-1,TRBD1,TGCAGTGCAAAGGGACAGGGCTATCAGCCCCAGCATTTT,CSAKGQGYQPQHF
16,TRBJ2-2,few,TRBV11-1,TRBD1,TGTGCCAGCAGCTTAGAGGCCAGGGGGTCGACCGGGGAGCTGTTTTTT,CASSLEARGSTGELFF
14,TRBJ2-1,NA,TRBV13,NA,TGTGCCAGCAGCTTCGGGGGTAGAGCAAATGAGCAGTTCTTC,CASSFGGRANEQFF
13,TRBJ2-3,NA,TRBV10-3,TRBD2,TGTGCCACACTAGCGGGAGAAGCAGATTCGCAGTATTTT,CATLAGEADSQYF
13,TRBJ1-6,few,TRBV7-9,NA,TGTGCCAGCAGCTTAGGCCGCGATTCACCCCTCCACTTT,CASSLGRDSPLHF
13,TRBJ2-5,NA,TRBV20-1,NA,TGCAGTGCCAGGTGGGGGGATCAAGAGACCCAGTACTTC,CSARWGDQETQYF
17,TRBJ2-3,many,TRBV24-1,NA,TGTGCCACCAGTGAGGTCGATTTAGGGATTGGCACAGATACGCAGTATTTT,CATSEVDLGIGTDTQYF
13,TRBJ2-7,NA,TRBV9,NA,TGTGCCAGCAGCGGTGGTCTCTCCTACGAGCAGTACTTC,CASSGGLSYEQYF
15,TRBJ1-5,many,TRBV7-2,TRBD1,TGTGCCAGCAGCCCCAGCCCAGGGGGACGTGAGCCCCAGCATTTT,CASSPSPGGREPQHF
15,TRBJ2-5,few,TRBV7-2,TRBD1,TGTGCCAGCAGCTCCCAGACCCGGACAGGGAGTCAGATGTACTTC,CASSSQTRTGSQMYF
15,TRBJ2-1,few,TRBV5-1,NA,TGCGCCAGCAGCTTGGGTCAGGGAGGTGTCAATGAGCAGTTCTTC,CASSLGQGGVNEQFF
14,TRBJ1-2,NA,TRBV7-2,NA,TGTGCCAGCAGCCAGGAGGACAGCTACTATGGCTACACCTTC,CASSQEDSYYGYTF
13,TRBJ1-3,many,TRBV27,NA,TGTGCCAGCAGTTTGCGGGAAGGAGGCACCATATATTTT,CASSLREGGTIYF
14,TRBJ1-2,NA,TRBV14,NA,TGTGCCAGCAGCCAGGGATCGGGGATCTATGGCTACACCTTC,CASSQGSGIYGYTF
19,TRBJ2-1,NA,TRBV6-5,TRBD2,TGTGCCAGCAGTTACTCGATACTAGCGGGGATTAGCTCCTACAATGAGCAGTTCTTC,CASSYSILAGISSYNEQFF
14,TRBJ1-1,many,TRBV11-1,TRBD1,TGTGCCAGCAGCTTACGGGACAGGAACACTGAAGCTTTCTTT,CASSLRDRNTEAFF
12,TRBJ1-2,many,TRBV6-1,TRBD1,TGTGCCAGCAGTGCCGGACAGGGCCCCTACACCTTC,CASSAGQGPYTF
16,TRBJ2-1,NA,TRBV11-3,NA,TGTGCCAGCAGCTTAAATACCGATCCTGCTTGGGATGAGCAGTTCTTC,CASSLNTDPAWDEQFF
17,TRBJ2-3,few,TRBV9,TRBD1,TGTGCCAGCAGCGGGCGACAGGGGCTTTTCTCGAGAGATACGCAGTATTTT,CASSGRQGLFSRDTQYF
17,TRBJ2-1,few,TRBV7-3,TRBD2,TGTGCCAGCAGCCCTCACGGGGGGGCGTTGGGGAACAATGAGCAGTTCTTC,CASSPHGGALGNNEQFF
14,TRBJ1-5,few,TRBV7-6,NA,TGTGCCAGCAGCTTAGGGGACGGCCAAAGTCATCTGCATTTT,CASSLGDGQSHLHF
15,TRBJ2-3,NA,TRBV6-4,TRBD2,TGTGCCAGCAGTGAGACTAGCGGGAGGACAGATACGCAGTATTTT,CASSETSGRTDTQYF
11,TRBJ1-2,many,TRBV20-1,NA,TGCAGTGCTAGCCTGGGACTTAGGAGCACCTTC,CSASLGLRSTF
17,TRBJ2-5,few,TRBV9,TRBD2,TGTGCCAGCAGCGGCCGACTAGCGGGGGCGCCGCAAGAGACCCAGTACTTC,CASSGRLAGAPQETQYF
11,TRBJ2-1,many,TRBV27,NA,TGTGCCAGCAGTAGGCGGGGTGAGCAGTTCTTC,CASSRRGEQFF
15,TRBJ2-3,few,TRBV20-1,NA,TGCAGTGCTAGGGGGGGGGCTAGCGGCTCAGATACGCAGTATTTT,CSARGGASGSDTQYF